Listed here is a single TCR beta chain. The data derive from a study of early T cells in non-severe SARS-CoV-2 infection. Trimming took off 3 bases at V and 0 bases at J, with 5 bases between the two ends. Germline V lookup: CDR1 MRHNA, CDR2 SNTAGT. The CDR3 loop spans 13 amino acids. Separate cDNA molecules each had unique molecular identifiers attached to them. TCRdb reanalysed the 5' RACE reads using MiXCR and keeps one entry per CDR3 protein. The profile shows 80,000 to 100,000 distinct CDR3 sequences, around 13% of them singletons. The origin of this receptor is an adult who was a healthcare worker with PCR-confirmed SARS-CoV-2 infection or an uninfected control (not recorded which). V usage is TRBV6-4 and J usage is TRBJ1-1; D remains unclear. The sequenced material came from whole blood. This CDR3 is CASSEELNTEAFF. In DNA, the CDR3 is TGTGCCAGCAGTGAAGAGTTGAACACTGAAGCTTTCTTT.